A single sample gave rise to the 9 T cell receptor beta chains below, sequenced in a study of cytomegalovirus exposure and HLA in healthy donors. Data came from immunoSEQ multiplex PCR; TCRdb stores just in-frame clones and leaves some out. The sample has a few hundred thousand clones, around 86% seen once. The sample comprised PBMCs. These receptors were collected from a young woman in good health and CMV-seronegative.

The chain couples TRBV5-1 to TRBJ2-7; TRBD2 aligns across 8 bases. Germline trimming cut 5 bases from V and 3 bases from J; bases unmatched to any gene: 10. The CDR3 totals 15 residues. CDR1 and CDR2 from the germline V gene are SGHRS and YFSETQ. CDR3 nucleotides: TGCGCCAGCAGGGGGTTAGCGGGACCGAACTACGAGCAGTACTTC. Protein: CASRGLAGPNYEQYF.

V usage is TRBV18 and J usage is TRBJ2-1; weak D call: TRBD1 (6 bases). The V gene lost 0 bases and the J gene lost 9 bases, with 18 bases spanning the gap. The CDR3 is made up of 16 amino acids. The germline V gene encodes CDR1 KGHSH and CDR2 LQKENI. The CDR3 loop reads CASSPPGAGRASEQFF. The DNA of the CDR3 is TGTGCCAGCTCACCACCGGGGGCGGGTCGAGCGAGTGAGCAGTTCTTC.

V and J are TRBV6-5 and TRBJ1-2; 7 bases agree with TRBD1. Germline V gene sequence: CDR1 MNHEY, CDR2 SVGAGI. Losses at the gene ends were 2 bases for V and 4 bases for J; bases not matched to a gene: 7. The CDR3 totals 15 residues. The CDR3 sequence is CASSYRQGDPYGYTF. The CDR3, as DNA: TGTGCCAGCAGTTACCGGCAGGGGGATCCCTATGGCTACACCTTC.

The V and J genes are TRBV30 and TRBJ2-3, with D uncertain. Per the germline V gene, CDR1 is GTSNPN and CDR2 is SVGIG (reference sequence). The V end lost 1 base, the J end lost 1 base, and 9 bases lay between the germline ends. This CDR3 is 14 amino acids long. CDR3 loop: CAWSGGARTDTQYF. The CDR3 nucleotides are TGTGCCTGGAGTGGTGGAGCCCGCACAGATACGCAGTATTTT.

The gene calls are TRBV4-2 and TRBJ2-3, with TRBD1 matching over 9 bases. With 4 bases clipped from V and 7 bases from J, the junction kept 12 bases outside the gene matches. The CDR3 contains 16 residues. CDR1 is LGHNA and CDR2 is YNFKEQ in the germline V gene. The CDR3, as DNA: TGTGCCAGCAGCCCGGATCCGGGACAGGGTACGAATACGCAGTATTTT. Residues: CASSPDPGQGTNTQYF.

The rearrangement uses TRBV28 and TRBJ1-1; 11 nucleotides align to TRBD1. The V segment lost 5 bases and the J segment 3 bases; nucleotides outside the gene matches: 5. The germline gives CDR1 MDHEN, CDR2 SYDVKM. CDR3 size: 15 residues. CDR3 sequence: CASSPGDRGYTEAFF. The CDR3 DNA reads TGTGCCAGCAGTCCTGGGGACAGGGGGTACACTGAAGCTTTCTTT.

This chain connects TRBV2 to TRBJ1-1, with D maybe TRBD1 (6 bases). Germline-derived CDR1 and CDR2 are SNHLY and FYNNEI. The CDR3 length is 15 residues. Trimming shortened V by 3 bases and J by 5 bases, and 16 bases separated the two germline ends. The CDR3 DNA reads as TGTGCCAGCAGTGATAGACTAGGGGGGGCGACTGAAGCTTTCTTT. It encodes CASSDRLGGATEAFF.

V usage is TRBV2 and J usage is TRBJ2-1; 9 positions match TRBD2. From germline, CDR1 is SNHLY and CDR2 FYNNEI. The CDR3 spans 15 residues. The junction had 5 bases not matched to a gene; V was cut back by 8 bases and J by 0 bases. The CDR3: CASLRAGGSYNEQFF. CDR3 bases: TGTGCCAGCCTCAGAGCGGGAGGCTCCTACAATGAGCAGTTCTTC.

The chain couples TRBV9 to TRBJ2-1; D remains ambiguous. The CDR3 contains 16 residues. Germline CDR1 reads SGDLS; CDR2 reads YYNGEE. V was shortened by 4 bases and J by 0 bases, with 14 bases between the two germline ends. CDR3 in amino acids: CASSPYSLSSYNEQFF. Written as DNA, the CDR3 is TGTGCCAGCAGCCCCTATTCCCTGAGCTCCTACAATGAGCAGTTCTTC.